This T cell receptor (beta chain) is from a study of radiation and T cells in renal cell carcinoma. Germline loops: CDR1 LGHNT, CDR2 FRNRAP. V trimming: 6 bases; J trimming: 5 bases; junction bases outside the gene matches: 6. The CDR3 runs 14 residues. Regarding time point: baseline pretreatment blood. The sample's treatment: 15 Gy SBRT to primary tumor, nephrectomy 4 weeks later. The method was immunoSEQ multiplex PCR; TCRdb's version includes in-frame clones alone and lacks a portion of them. Among 85,000 to 100,000 clones listed, roughly 90% were seen once. The sample consisted of blood, taken from a patient whose treatment included radiotherapy and nephrectomy. V usage is TRBV12-5 and J usage is TRBJ2-2; TRBD1 aligns across 7 bases. This clonotype was sampled from a man between 50 and 59 years old with renal cell carcinoma. CDR3 sequence: CASGRDSPTGELFF. The CDR3, as DNA: TGTGCTAGTGGACGGGACAGCCCTACCGGGGAGCTGTTTTTT.